Presented here are 7 T cell receptor beta chains from one specimen sequenced in a study of shared clonotypes between healthy human individuals. Here immunoSEQ multiplex PCR was the method, and the copy in TCRdb shows in-frame clones only, minus some. The table has over 2 million clones, 85% to 95% seen once. Sequencing was done on a sample of naive CD4+ T cells from PBMCs. Subset here: CD45RA+ positively selected. Every receptor here comes from a young man in good health. Some clones in this sample may be carry-over from other donors' samples.

The gene calls are TRBV2 and TRBJ2-1, with D possibly TRBD2 on 5 matching bases. Germline V gives CDR1 SNHLY, CDR2 FYNNEI. The CDR3 has 13 residues. Trimming took 3 bases from V and 6 from J, leaving 9 bases between them. CDR3 sequence (DNA): TGTGCCAGCAGTGATTGGGCGGGCAATGAGCAGTTCTTC. Its protein is CASSDWAGNEQFF. The full variable domain, with the rest looked up from reference TRBV2 and TRBJ2-1, is EPEVTQTPSHQVTQMGQEVILRCVPISNHLYFYWYRQILGQKVEFLVSFYNNEISEKSEIFDDQFSVERPDGSNFTLKIRSTKLEDSAMYFCASSDWAGNEQFFGPGTRLTVL.

This chain connects TRBV18 to TRBJ1-4; D might be TRBD1 (6 bases). From germline, CDR1 is KGHSH and CDR2 LQKENI. The CDR3 sequence is 14 residues long. V was clipped by 3 bases and J by 8 bases, with 13 bases between them. CDR3 sequence reads: CASSPDRSREKLFF. The CDR3, as DNA: TGTGCCAGCTCACCCGACAGGTCTCGGGAAAAACTGTTTTTT.

A note on this clone: The identical CDR3 is also encoded by other nucleotide sequences in the sample. The V gene is TRBV29-1, the J gene TRBJ2-5; the D gene is possibly TRBD2 (6 bases). The germline V gene encodes CDR1 SQVTM and CDR2 ANQGSEA. Trimming took off 3 bases at V and 5 bases at J, with 13 bases between the two ends. The CDR3 is 13 residues long. The CDR3 loop reads CSVEGGVRETQYF. The CDR3 nucleotides are TGCAGCGTTGAGGGCGGGGTCAGGGAGACCCAGTACTTC.

This chain joins TRBV11-2 and TRBJ2-7, with 10 bases aligning to TRBD2. The junction had 4 bases not matched to a gene; V was cut back by 1 base and J by 7 bases. Per germline, CDR1 SGHAT and CDR2 FQNNGV. CDR3 size: 14 residues. The CDR3 sequence is CASSLALAGAEQYF. The CDR3 bases are TGTGCCAGCAGCTTAGCTCTAGCGGGAGCGGAGCAGTACTTC.

In its sample, this clone was seen once. The rearrangement joins TRBV4-1 to TRBJ2-3; 8 positions agree with TRBD2. J gave up 0 bases and V 0 bases, and 2 bases lay outside the gene matches. The CDR3 loop spans 16 amino acids. CDR1 and CDR2 (germline): MGHRA, YSYEKL. The CDR3 sequence is CASSQDSGASTDTQYF. CDR3 DNA: TGCGCCAGCAGCCAAGATAGCGGGGCTAGCACAGATACGCAGTATTTT.

The gene calls are TRBV14 and TRBJ1-1; D gene uncertain. Trimming pared 4 bases from V and 1 base from J, leaving 7 bases between. Germline CDR1 and CDR2: SGHDN and FVKESK. CDR3 length: 13 amino acids. CDR3 loop: CASSPRRNTEAFF. DNA of the CDR3: TGTGCCAGCAGCCCTAGACGGAACACTGAAGCTTTCTTT.

J is TRBJ2-2 and V is TRBV30; possibly TRBD2 for D (6 bases). In germline, CDR1 is GTSNPN, CDR2 SVGIG (reference sequence). The length of the CDR3 is 17 residues. V was pared by 3 bases and J by 6 bases, with 23 bases between. The CDR3, as DNA: TGTGCCTGGAGCACCTACTGGGGAGGTAAAACGGCCGGGGAGCTGTTTTTT. Amino acids: CAWSTYWGGKTAGELFF.